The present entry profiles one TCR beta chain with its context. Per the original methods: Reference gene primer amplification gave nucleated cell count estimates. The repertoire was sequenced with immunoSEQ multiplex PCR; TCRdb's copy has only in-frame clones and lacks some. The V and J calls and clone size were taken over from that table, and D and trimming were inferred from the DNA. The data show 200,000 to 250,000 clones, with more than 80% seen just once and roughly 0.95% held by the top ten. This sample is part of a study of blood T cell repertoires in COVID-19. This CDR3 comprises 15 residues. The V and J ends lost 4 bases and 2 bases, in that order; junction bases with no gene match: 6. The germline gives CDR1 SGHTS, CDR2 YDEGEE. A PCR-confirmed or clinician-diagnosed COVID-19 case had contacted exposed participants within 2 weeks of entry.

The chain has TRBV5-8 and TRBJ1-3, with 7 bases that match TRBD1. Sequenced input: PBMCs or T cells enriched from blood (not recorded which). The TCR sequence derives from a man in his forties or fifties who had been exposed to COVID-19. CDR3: CASSDRDPAGNTIYF. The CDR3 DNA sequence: TGTGCCAGCAGCGACAGGGATCCCGCTGGAAACACCATATATTTT. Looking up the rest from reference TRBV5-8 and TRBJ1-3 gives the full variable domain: EAGVTQSPTHLIKTRGQQATLRCSPISGHTSVYWYQQALGLGLQFLLWYDEGEERNRGNFPPRFSGRQFPNYSSELNVNALELEDSALYLCASSDRDPAGNTIYFGEGSWLTVV.